This is a list of T cell receptor beta chains from one sample in a study of T cell responses to AZD1222 COVID-19 vaccine. Produced via immunoSEQ multiplex PCR; TCRdb's table is partial and in-frame only. This table has 250,000 to 300,000 clones, approximately 94% appearing once. The specimen comprised peripheral blood, sampled 28 days after the second AZD1222 dose. Receptors originate from an adult who received the AZD1222 COVID-19 vaccine. Both conserved end residues are part of each CDR3. Each record gives: J gene, clone size, V gene, D gene, CDR3 length, CDR3 protein, CDR3 DNA. D genes are given only for firm matches. Rows give clone size only sometimes, using once, few, many, or a class for an expanded clone.

TRBJ1-2	.	TRBV3-1/TRBV3-2	.	13	CASSQYGNYGYTF	TGTGCCAGCAGCCAATACGGGAACTATGGCTACACCTTC
TRBJ2-7	.	TRBV2	.	13	CASSPSTASEQYF	TGTGCCAGCAGCCCCTCGACAGCATCGGAGCAGTACTTC
TRBJ1-6	.	TRBV28	TRBD1	14	CANQGGSYNSPLHF	TGTGCCAATCAGGGGGGGTCCTATAATTCACCCCTCCACTTT
TRBJ1-1	.	TRBV6-6	.	10	CASSSGEAFF	TGTGCCAGCAGTTCCGGTGAAGCTTTCTTT
TRBJ1-5	few	TRBV28	TRBD1	16	CASSRGTVYSNQPQHF	TGTGCCAGCAGTAGGGGGACAGTCTATAGCAATCAGCCCCAGCATTTT
TRBJ1-2	.	TRBV27	.	12	CASAAAVGGYTF	TGTGCCAGCGCCGCGGCGGTTGGGGGCTACACCTTC
TRBJ1-1	.	TRBV10-1	.	13	CASSVQLGAEAFF	TGCGCCAGCAGTGTCCAACTGGGGGCTGAAGCTTTCTTT
TRBJ2-7	once	TRBV21-1	.	20	CASSKALRLAGPLSSYEQYF	TGTGCCAGCAGCAAAGCGCTGCGACTAGCGGGCCCTCTGAGCTCCTACGAGCAGTACTTC
TRBJ2-4	.	TRBV3-1/TRBV3-2	.	18	CASSQPKDTTLAKNIQYF	TGTGCCAGCAGCCAGCCCAAAGATACTACACTAGCCAAAAACATTCAGTACTTC
TRBJ1-2	.	TRBV6-5	.	14	CASNPDRWGEGYTF	TGTGCCAGCAACCCCGACAGATGGGGAGAGGGCTACACCTTC
TRBJ2-7	.	TRBV18	.	14	CASSPVPVSYEQYF	TGTGCCAGCTCACCAGTACCAGTCTCCTACGAGCAGTACTTC
TRBJ1-5	.	TRBV24-1	.	14	CATSAGGANQPQHF	TGTGCCACCAGTGCCGGGGGGGCCAATCAGCCCCAGCATTTT
TRBJ2-7	once	TRBV6-5	TRBD2	15	CASSYPRGGKYEQYF	TGTGCCAGCAGTTACCCCCGGGGAGGGAAGTACGAGCAGTACTTC
TRBJ1-3	.	TRBV7-9	.	15	CASSLVGENRNTIYF	TGTGCCAGCAGCTTAGTGGGGGAGAATAGAAACACCATATATTTT
TRBJ2-3	.	TRBV3-1/TRBV3-2	TRBD2	16	CASSLRLAGHTDTQYF	TGTGCCAGCAGCCTAAGACTAGCGGGGCACACAGATACGCAGTATTTT
TRBJ2-5	.	TRBV7-8	.	14	CASSTDTPQETQYF	TGTGCCAGCAGCACCGACACCCCCCAGGAGACCCAGTACTTC
TRBJ2-7	.	TRBV4-2	.	15	CASSQEGQSSYEQYF	TGTGCCAGCAGCCAAGAAGGACAGAGCTCCTACGAGCAGTACTTC
TRBJ1-5	.	TRBV2	TRBD1	16	CASRTPGQGPGQPQHF	TGTGCCAGCAGAACCCCGGGACAGGGACCGGGTCAGCCCCAGCATTTT
TRBJ2-7	.	TRBV9	TRBD1	14	CASSAGQTFSEQYF	TGTGCCAGCAGCGCGGGACAGACTTTTAGCGAGCAGTACTTC
TRBJ1-6	.	TRBV2	TRBD1	13	CASRGQGGSPLHF	TGTGCCAGCAGGGGACAGGGGGGTTCACCCCTCCACTTT
TRBJ2-1	few	TRBV11-2	TRBD2	16	CASSPSPGGPMNEQFF	TGTGCCAGCAGCCCCAGTCCGGGGGGACCCATGAATGAGCAGTTCTTC
TRBJ1-6	.	TRBV19	.	13	CASSIGSGSPLHF	TGTGCCAGTAGTATCGGGAGTGGCTCACCCCTCCACTTT
TRBJ1-2	few	TRBV5-6	TRBD1	16	CASSLLDRGGNYGYTF	TGTGCCAGCAGCCTTTTAGACAGGGGAGGTAACTATGGCTACACCTTC